The rows below give T cell receptor beta chains drawn from one sample of a study of Ad26.COV2.S vaccination and SARS-CoV-2 variants. Profiled with immunoSEQ multiplex PCR; TCRdb holds only in-frame clones, not every one. The top ten hold roughly 7.4% of the sample, which has hundreds of thousands of clones, about 80% seen once. This specimen consisted of peripheral blood, obtained in a trial of Ad26.COV2.S vaccine versus placebo. The source is a person aged 18-60 years who received the Ad26.COV2.S COVID-19 vaccine or a placebo. Both conserved end residues are part of each CDR3. The D gene is left open where the match is weak. Expanded clones get a size class; other rows say once, few or many, or leave the size out.

V	size	length	D	J	CDR3	DNA
TRBV4-1	once	14	NA	TRBJ1-5	CASSQLLREQPQHF	TGCGCCAGCAGCCAATTGCTCAGGGAACAGCCCCAGCATTTT
TRBV5-1	few	14	NA	TRBJ2-5	CASSWGDKQETQYF	TGCGCCAGCAGCTGGGGAGACAAACAAGAGACCCAGTACTTC
TRBV11-1	NA	14	NA	TRBJ1-1	CASSLVVEDLEAFF	TGTGCCAGCAGCTTAGTTGTAGAGGACCTTGAAGCTTTCTTT
TRBV18	once	13	NA	TRBJ2-1	CASSPRLTDEQFF	TGTGCCAGCTCGCCCAGACTGACTGATGAGCAGTTCTTC
TRBV7-2	NA	15	TRBD1	TRBJ2-1	CASSFGQAHYNEQFF	TGTGCCAGCAGCTTCGGACAGGCCCACTACAATGAGCAGTTCTTC
TRBV4-2	NA	16	TRBD2	TRBJ2-1	CASSREAGGRYNEQFF	TGTGCCAGCAGCCGAGAAGCGGGGGGCCGGTACAATGAGCAGTTCTTC
TRBV7-9	NA	15	TRBD1	TRBJ2-1	CASSFEGQSNNEQFF	TGTGCCAGCAGCTTTGAGGGACAGTCTAACAATGAGCAGTTCTTC
TRBV4-1	NA	15	NA	TRBJ2-1	CASSRSAPPGNEQFF	TGCGCCAGCAGCCGCTCCGCCCCGCCAGGAAATGAGCAGTTCTTC
TRBV7-9	NA	14	NA	TRBJ2-5	CASSLELLGETQYF	TGTGCCAGCAGCTTAGAGTTACTTGGGGAGACCCAGTACTTC
TRBV11-2	NA	17	NA	TRBJ2-5	CASSLDLLRARRGTQYF	TGTGCCAGCAGCTTAGACCTTCTGAGGGCCAGAAGAGGGACCCAGTACTTC